This T cell receptor (beta chain) was identified during a study of T cell responses to AZD1222 COVID-19 vaccine (dated by TCRdb to the early 2020s). For the wider study: TCR sequencing covered about 230 trial participants: about 210 given two doses of AZD1222 and about 26 given two doses of MenACWY control vaccine. Trial participants were enrolled by age into 18-55, 56-69 and 70-plus year subgroups, with approximately 150, 28 and 58 TCR-sequenced participants respectively.

The time point label, read with the paper, signifies: baseline before first vaccination. This specimen's treatment or condition label, per the study, means: meningococcal conjugate vaccine given as trial control. The vaccinee samples were drawn from two UK trials, COV001 and COV002, one of which was a single-blind randomized controlled phase 2/3 trial testing AZD1222 (ChAdOx1 nCoV-19) in healthy adults. Trial participant PBMC samples were collected at day 0 and day 28 after the second dose for TCRbeta chain sequencing. The CDR3 regions of human TCRbeta chains were analyzed by immunosequencing. As for how the authors treated the data: TCRs in the repertoires were compared against a reference library of SARS-CoV-2-specific TCRs that had been generated with the MIRA antigen-specificity platform. Breadth was defined as the fraction of unique TCRs that were SARS-CoV-2-associated. Depth was defined as the fraction of total T cells that were SARS-CoV-2-associated. Using the MIRA data, each spike-specific TCR was assigned both to the spike region to which the TCR was reactive and to a CD4 or CD8 class. Log10-transformed breadth and depth values were compared by one-way ANOVA with Sidak's multiple comparisons tests. TCRdb took this table from immuneACCESS and kept in-frame rearrangements with V and J called. Such tables lack part of the clones; where checked against another copy, unresolved V genes explain under half of the gap, and the rest is unexplained. That table gives V, J and clone size, and the DNA gave D and trimming. The sample includes under 150,000 clones, with about 93% observed a single time. 2.8% of the sample is in the top ten clones.

From the cysteine up to the phenylalanine, the CDR3 has a length of 15 residues. CDR3 DNA is the only sequence kept; it has 45 bases, read in frame from the first base. CDR1 and CDR2, looked up from the germline V gene, are SGHTA and FQGNSA. V is cut by 0 bases and J by 4 bases, and the space between the germline ends is 13 bases. About this clone: The antigen it recognizes is unknown. Base qualities are missing; no much larger clone stands one base away.

Overall study results and their limits: Because no day 14 peak-response samples were available, repertoires were characterized only after the peak T cell response. The 56-69-year group was small, and its depth increase did not reach significance, likely because of low power. The vaccine-associated CD4 TCRs covered the entire spike protein, and the dominant responses fell in regions 160-218 and 743-854. Conclusions about previously exposed vaccinees are limited because only 6 or 7 AZD1222 recipients were SARS-CoV-2 seropositive at baseline. Most participants were white British and females outnumbered males, and the authors suggested that clonal diversity may have been underestimated. Reportedly, almost half of the unique spike-specific TCRs recognized epitopes lying outside the regions that are mutated in the B.1.351 and B.1.1.7 variants. Spike-specific TCR breadth and depth rose significantly after two AZD1222 doses compared with day 0 and with MenACWY recipients.

The sample here was peripheral blood, taken on day 0 of MenACWY control vaccination. This TCR came from an adult in good health. The rearranged segments are TRBV7-2 and TRBJ2-7, with a tentative D gene TRBD1 over 6 matching bases. The CDR3 reads CASSLAGQGKYEQYF. The DNA reads TGTGCCAGCAGCTTAGCTGGGCAGGGGAAATACGAGCAGTACTTC.